The next 19 T cell receptor beta chains were all read from a single sample in a study of blood T cell repertoires in COVID-19. The protocol was immunoSEQ multiplex PCR, while the TCRdb copy is restricted to in-frame clones and leaves out a portion. The profile shows over 80,000 clones, around 88% of them singletons. Sample: peripheral blood. The receptors were sampled from an older man with active or convalescent COVID-19.

The chain recombines TRBV9 with TRBJ2-3; 9 nucleotides match TRBD2. CDR3 length equals 16 residues. Unmatched junction bases numbered 12, after V lost 4 bases and J lost 6 bases. Germline CDR1 and CDR2: SGDLS and YYNGEE. As DNA, the CDR3 is TGTGCCAGCAGCCCTCGAATAGCGGGAGTTTCGGATACGCAGTATTTT. Residues: CASSPRIAGVSDTQYF.

The chain carries TRBV7-2 and TRBJ2-4, with a weak D call TRBD1 (6 bases). This CDR3 region has 14 residues. V was trimmed by 2 bases and J by 10 bases, leaving 15 bases between them. Germline V gene lookup returns CDR1 SGHTA and CDR2 FQGNSA. The CDR3 DNA is TGTGCCAGCAGCTTATCTCCAGGGGTCTTGATTCAGTACTTC. This gives the protein CASSLSPGVLIQYF.

V and J are TRBV5-6 and TRBJ2-2, with 7 bases aligning to TRBD2. J gave up 7 bases and V 4 bases, and 13 bases lay outside the gene matches. CDR1 is SGHDT and CDR2 is YYEEEE in the germline V gene. The CDR3 totals 16 residues. The CDR3 DNA follows: TGTGCCAGCAGCAGCTTGTTGGGAGGGCCTATCGGGGAGCTGTTTTTT. This sequence encodes CASSSLLGGPIGELFF.

The chain couples TRBV21-1 to TRBJ1-3; the listed D gene, TRBD1, was not tested against the DNA. TRBV21-1 is a documented pseudogene. CDR3 length: 15 residues. CDR3 DNA sequence: TGTGCCAGCAGCAACTCAGGTCGCTCTGGAAACACCATATATTTT. Its protein is CASSNSGRSGNTIYF.

Here the CDR3 DNA reads TGTGCCACCAGCACCCGGGACAGGGGAAATCGGGTAGGCTACACCTTC. Translation gives CATSTRDRGNRVGYTF. V is TRBV15 and J is TRBJ1-2; 10 bases are a match to TRBD1. V shed 4 bases and J 8 bases; nucleotides not matched to a gene: 13. Germline V gene data show CDR1 as LNHNV and CDR2 as YYDKDF (reference sequence). This CDR3 spans 16 amino acids.

This chain connects TRBV27 to TRBJ1-1, with TRBD1 as a possible D gene (6 bases). Per the germline V gene, CDR1 is MNHEY and CDR2 is SMNVEV (reference sequence). The V and J ends lost 5 bases and 2 bases respectively, with 18 bases between them. The CDR3 spans 16 residues. The CDR3 spells CASSAGQPNFNTEAFF. CDR3 DNA: TGTGCCAGCAGTGCTGGACAGCCTAACTTTAACACTGAAGCTTTCTTT.

This sequence joins TRBV27 and TRBJ1-4; TRBD1 might be the D (5 bases). CDR3 length equals 13 residues. Germline values: CDR1 MNHEY, CDR2 SMNVEV (reference sequence). Deletions cut 4 bases from V and 3 bases from J, with 6 bases between. CDR3 in DNA: TGTGCCAGCAGTTGGGGGGCTAATGAAAAACTGTTTTTT. This gives the protein CASSWGANEKLFF.

This clone was picked up a small number of times. V usage is TRBV7-2 and J usage is TRBJ2-1, with 8 bases aligning to TRBD2. Looked up from germline, CDR1 is SGHTA and CDR2 is FQGNSA. The CDR3 is made up of 12 amino acids. Trimming took 8 bases from V and 9 from J; bases not matched to a gene: 6. CDR3 nucleotides: TGTGCCAGCGTTCCGGGAGGGAGTGAGCAGTTCTTC. Translation gives CASVPGGSEQFF. Drawing the rest from reference TRBV7-2 and TRBJ2-1, the complete variable domain is GAGVSQSPSNKVTEKGKDVELRCDPISGHTALYWYRQSLGQGLEFLIYFQGNSAPDKSGLPSDRFSAERTGGSVSTLTIQRTQQEDSAVYLCASVPGGSEQFFGPGTRLTVL.

The chain employs TRBV9 and TRBJ2-3, with D maybe TRBD2 (5 bases). V lost 3 bases and J lost 5, with 13 bases in between. The germline V gene encodes CDR1 SGDLS and CDR2 YYNGEE. The CDR3 contains 14 residues. CDR3 protein: CASSGRQSGDTQYF. CDR3 nucleotides: TGTGCCAGCAGCGGCCGCCAGAGCGGAGATACGCAGTATTTT. The entire variable domain, with the rest obtained from reference TRBV9 and TRBJ2-3, is as follows: DSGVTQTPKHLITATGQRVTLRCSPRSGDLSVYWYQQSLDQGLQFLIQYYNGEERAKGNILERFSAQQFPDLHSELNLSSLELGDSALYFCASSGRQSGDTQYFGPGTRLTVL.

V gene TRBV15 combines with J gene TRBJ2-7, with D perhaps TRBD1 (6 bases). V gave up 4 bases and J gave up 2 bases, with 12 bases separating them. The germline CDR1 and CDR2 sequences are LNHNV and YYDKDF (reference sequence). The CDR3 runs to 14 residues. The CDR3 DNA reads as TGTGCCACCAGCATAAGAGGGACAACCTACGAGCAGTACTTC. It specifies CATSIRGTTYEQYF.

The chain uses TRBV27 and TRBJ2-3; TRBD2 might be the D (6 bases). Germline V gene data show CDR1 as MNHEY and CDR2 as SMNVEV (reference sequence). Trimming cost V 7 bases and J 4 bases, with 12 bases left between them. This CDR3 comprises 13 residues. CDR3 nucleotide sequence: TGTGCCAGCAACTCCGGGAGCGCAGATACGCAGTATTTT. It yields the protein CASNSGSADTQYF.

This clone was observed a few times. The rearrangement joins TRBV6-2 or TRBV6-3 to TRBJ2-1; 13 bases are a match to TRBD2. Per the germline V gene, CDR1 is MNHEY and CDR2 is SVGEGT. V was clipped by 6 bases and J by 9 bases; unmatched bases: 11. The CDR3 loop spans 16 amino acids. The CDR3 DNA reads as TGTGCCAGCAGCCCCGGGACTAGCGGGAAGGGCGTTGAGCAGTTCTTC. Its translation: CASSPGTSGKGVEQFF.

The chain carries TRBV6-1 and TRBJ2-1, with TRBD1 matching over 9 bases. Per the germline V gene, CDR1 is MNHNS and CDR2 is SASEGT. CDR3 length: 16 residues. Germline trimming cut 4 bases from V and 4 bases from J; bases unmatched to any gene: 8. In DNA, the CDR3 is TGTGCCAGCAGTGGGTCCGGGACAGGGAAATACAATGAGCAGTTCTTC. Its protein is CASSGSGTGKYNEQFF.

This chain uses TRBV10-3 with TRBJ1-2, with D maybe TRBD1 (5 bases). Germline assignment: CDR1 ENHRY and CDR2 SYGVKD. V was cut by 3 bases and J by 7 bases, with 21 bases left in between. The CDR3 is 16 residues long. CDR3 nucleotide sequence: TGTGCCATCAGTGACTATTTACAGGTAGCTCTCGGTGGCTACACCTTC. This encodes CAISDYLQVALGGYTF.

This clone appeared a few times. J is TRBJ1-1 and V is TRBV5-1; TRBD1 is a possible D gene (5 bases). CDR1 and CDR2 from the germline V gene are SGHRS and YFSETQ. CDR3 length: 16 residues. V shed 0 bases and J shed 1 base, with 13 bases lying between them. The CDR3 region has the DNA TGCGCCAGCAGCTTGGGTGTGCAGGGCCCGAACACTGAAGCTTTCTTT. This translates into CASSLGVQGPNTEAFF.

The rearrangement joins TRBV20-1 to TRBJ1-1, with 7 bases lining up with TRBD1. This CDR3 comprises 11 residues. V lost 6 bases to trimming and J lost 6 bases; unmatched junction nucleotides: 4. CDR1 and CDR2 from the germline V gene are DFQATT and SNEGSKA (reference sequence). The CDR3 DNA sequence: TGCAGTGCCATCAGGGGGGCTGAAGCTTTCTTT. Protein sequence: CSAIRGAEAFF.

This sequence joins TRBV23-1 and TRBJ2-7, with D perhaps TRBD1 (6 bases). TRBV23-1 is an open reading frame, and its role is uncertain. Trimming removed 7 bases at V and 1 base at J, with 20 bases between. The CDR3 covers 16 residues. CDR3 nucleotides: TGCGCCAGCATAACTGGGGTGGGGACACAATCCTACGAGCAGTACTTC. As protein: CASITGVGTQSYEQYF.

The chain joins TRBV10-3 to TRBJ1-1; D is uncertain. This CDR3 spans 13 amino acids. Looked up from germline, CDR1 is ENHRY and CDR2 is SYGVKD. The V and J ends lost 4 bases and 1 base respectively, with 7 bases between them. As DNA, the CDR3 is TGTGCCATCAGTGGTTCTCCGAACACTGAAGCTTTCTTT. Amino acid sequence: CAISGSPNTEAFF.

V and J are TRBV6-6 and TRBJ1-6, with D possibly matching TRBD1 (5 bases). Trimming left V 4 bases short and J 8 bases short, with 15 bases between. CDR3 length equals 15 residues. In germline, CDR1 is MNHNY, CDR2 SVGAGI (reference sequence). CDR3: CASSWSRALHSPLHF. Here the CDR3 DNA reads TGTGCCAGCAGTTGGTCCAGGGCTTTACATTCACCCCTCCACTTT.